This record covers a single T cell receptor beta chain. This record comes from a study of CXCR3-negative and CXCR3-positive naive CD8 T cells. 5' RACE that incorporated UMI labels was used to prepare the TRB cDNA libraries. TCRdb reprocessed the 5' RACE reads, with one entry per CDR3 protein and no DNA. Found here are about 8,700 distinct CDR3 sequences; the top ten clones hold approximately 2.1%. Input material: naive CXCR3- CD8+ T cells from blood. Subset indicated: CD45RO-CCR7+CD27+CD95- naive CD8+ T cells lacking CXCR3 (TNR3-). This TCR was recovered from a human donor in good health. Some clones in this sample may be carry-over from other donors' samples.

This CDR3 reads CSARDLGGPTEAFF. The chain joins TRBV20-1 to TRBJ1-1; the TCRdb D gene call, TRBD1, has no DNA to confirm it. The CDR3 is 14 residues long. The germline V gene has CDR1 DFQATT and CDR2 SNEGSKA (reference sequence).